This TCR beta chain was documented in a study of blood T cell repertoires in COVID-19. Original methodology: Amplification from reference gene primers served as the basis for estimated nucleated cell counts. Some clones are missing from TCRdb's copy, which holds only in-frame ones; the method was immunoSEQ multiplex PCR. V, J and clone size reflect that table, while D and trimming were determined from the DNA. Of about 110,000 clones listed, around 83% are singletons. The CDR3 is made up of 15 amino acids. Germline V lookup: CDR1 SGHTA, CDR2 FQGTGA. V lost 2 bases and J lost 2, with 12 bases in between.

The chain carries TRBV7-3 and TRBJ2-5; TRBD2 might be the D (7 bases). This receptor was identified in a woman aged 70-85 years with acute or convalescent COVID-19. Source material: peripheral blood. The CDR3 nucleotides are TGTGCCAGCAGCTTAGTGGCGGGGGCACAAGAGACCCAGTACTTC. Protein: CASSLVAGAQETQYF. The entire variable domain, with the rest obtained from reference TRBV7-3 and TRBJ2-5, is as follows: GAGVSQTPSNKVTEKGKYVELRCDPISGHTALYWYRQSLGQGPEFLIYFQGTGAADDSGLPNDRFFAVRPEGSVSTLKIQRTERGDSAVYLCASSLVAGAQETQYFGPGTRLLVL.